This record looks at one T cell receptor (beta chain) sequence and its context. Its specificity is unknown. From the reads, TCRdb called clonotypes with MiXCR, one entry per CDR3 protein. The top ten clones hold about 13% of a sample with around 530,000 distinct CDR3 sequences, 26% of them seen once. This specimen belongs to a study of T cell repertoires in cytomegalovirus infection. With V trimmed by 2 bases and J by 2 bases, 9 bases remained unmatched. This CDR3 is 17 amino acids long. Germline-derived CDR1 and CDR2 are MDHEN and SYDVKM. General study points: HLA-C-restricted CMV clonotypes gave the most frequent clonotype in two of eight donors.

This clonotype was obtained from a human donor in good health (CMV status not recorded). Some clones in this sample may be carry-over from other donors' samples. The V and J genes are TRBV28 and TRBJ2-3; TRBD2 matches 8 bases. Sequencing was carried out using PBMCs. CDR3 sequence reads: CASSLPSRGGFTDTQYF. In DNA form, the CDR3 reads TGTGCCAGCAGTTTACCGTCCCGGGGGGGGTTCACAGATACGCAGTATTTT.